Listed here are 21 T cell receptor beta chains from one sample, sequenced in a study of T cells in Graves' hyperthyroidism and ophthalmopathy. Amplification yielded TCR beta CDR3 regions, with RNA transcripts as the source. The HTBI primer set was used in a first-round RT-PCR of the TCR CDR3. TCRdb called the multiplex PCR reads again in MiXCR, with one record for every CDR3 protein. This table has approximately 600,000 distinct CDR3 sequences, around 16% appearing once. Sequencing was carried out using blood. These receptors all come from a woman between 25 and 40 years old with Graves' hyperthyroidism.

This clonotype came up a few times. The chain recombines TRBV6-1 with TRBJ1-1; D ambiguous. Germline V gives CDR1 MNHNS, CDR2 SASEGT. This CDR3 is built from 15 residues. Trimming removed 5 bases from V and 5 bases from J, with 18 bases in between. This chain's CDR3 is CASSSAAGVWTEAFF. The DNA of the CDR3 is TGTGCCAGCAGTTCGGCAGCCGGGGTTTGGACTGAAGCTTTCTTT.

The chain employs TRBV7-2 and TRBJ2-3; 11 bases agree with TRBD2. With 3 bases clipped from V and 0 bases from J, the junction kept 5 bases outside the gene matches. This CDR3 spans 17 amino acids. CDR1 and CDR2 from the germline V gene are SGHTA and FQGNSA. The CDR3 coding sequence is TGTGCCAGCAGCTTGACTAGCGGGAAAACTAGCACAGATACGCAGTATTTT. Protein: CASSLTSGKTSTDTQYF.

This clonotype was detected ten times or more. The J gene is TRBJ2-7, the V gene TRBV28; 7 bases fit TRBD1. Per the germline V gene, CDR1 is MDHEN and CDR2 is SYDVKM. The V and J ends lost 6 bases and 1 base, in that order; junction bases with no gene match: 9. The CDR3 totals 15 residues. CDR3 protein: CASSAPRDRSYEQYF. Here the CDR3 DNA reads TGTGCCAGCAGCGCACCCCGGGACAGATCCTACGAGCAGTACTTC.

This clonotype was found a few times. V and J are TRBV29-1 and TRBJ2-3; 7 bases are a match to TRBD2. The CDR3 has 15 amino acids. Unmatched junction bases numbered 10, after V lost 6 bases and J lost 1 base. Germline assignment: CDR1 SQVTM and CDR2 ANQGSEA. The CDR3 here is CSVKWREYRTDTQYF. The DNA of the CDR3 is TGCAGCGTGAAATGGCGGGAGTATCGCACAGATACGCAGTATTTT.

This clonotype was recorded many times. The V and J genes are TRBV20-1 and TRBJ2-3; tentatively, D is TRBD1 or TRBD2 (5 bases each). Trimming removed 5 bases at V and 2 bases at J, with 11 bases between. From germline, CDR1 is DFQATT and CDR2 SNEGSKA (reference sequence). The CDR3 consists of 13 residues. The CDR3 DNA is TGCAGTGCTGAAGAGGGGTACACAGATACGCAGTATTTT. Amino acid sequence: CSAEEGYTDTQYF.

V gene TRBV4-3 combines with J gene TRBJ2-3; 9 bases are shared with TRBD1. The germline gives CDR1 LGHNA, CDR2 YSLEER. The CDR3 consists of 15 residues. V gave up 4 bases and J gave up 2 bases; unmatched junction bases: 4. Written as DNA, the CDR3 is TGCGCCAGCAGCCTCAGACAGGGGGTCACAGATACGCAGTATTTT. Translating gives CASSLRQGVTDTQYF.

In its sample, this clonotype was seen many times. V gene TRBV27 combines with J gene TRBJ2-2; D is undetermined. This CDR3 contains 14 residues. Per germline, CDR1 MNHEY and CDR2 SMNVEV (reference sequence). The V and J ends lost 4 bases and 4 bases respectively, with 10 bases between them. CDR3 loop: CASSSNVGTGELFF. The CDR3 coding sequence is TGTGCCAGCAGTTCCAACGTGGGCACCGGGGAGCTGTTTTTT.

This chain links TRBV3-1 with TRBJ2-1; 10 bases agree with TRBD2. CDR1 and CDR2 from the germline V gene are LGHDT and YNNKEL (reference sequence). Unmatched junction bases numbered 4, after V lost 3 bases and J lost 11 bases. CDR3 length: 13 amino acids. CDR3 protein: CASSHLAGVKQFF. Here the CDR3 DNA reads TGTGCCAGCAGCCACCTAGCGGGAGTGAAGCAGTTCTTC.

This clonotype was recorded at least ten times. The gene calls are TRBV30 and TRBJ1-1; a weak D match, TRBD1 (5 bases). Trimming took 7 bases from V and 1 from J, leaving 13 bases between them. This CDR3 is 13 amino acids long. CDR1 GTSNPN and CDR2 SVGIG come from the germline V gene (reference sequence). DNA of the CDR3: TGTGCCTTGGGAGGGACCGGGAACACTGAAGCTTTCTTT. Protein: CALGGTGNTEAFF.

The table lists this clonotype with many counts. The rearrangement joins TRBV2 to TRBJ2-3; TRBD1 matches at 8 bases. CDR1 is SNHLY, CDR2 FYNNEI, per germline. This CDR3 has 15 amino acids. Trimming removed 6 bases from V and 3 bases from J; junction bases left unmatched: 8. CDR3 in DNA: TGTGCCAGCAGGGACGGACAGGGTCTGACAGATACGCAGTATTTT. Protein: CASRDGQGLTDTQYF. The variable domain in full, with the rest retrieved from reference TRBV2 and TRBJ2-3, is EPEVTQTPSHQVTQMGQEVILRCVPISNHLYFYWYRQILGQKVEFLVSFYNNEISEKSEIFDDQFSVERPDGSNFTLKIRSTKLEDSAMYFCASRDGQGLTDTQYFGPGTRLTVL.

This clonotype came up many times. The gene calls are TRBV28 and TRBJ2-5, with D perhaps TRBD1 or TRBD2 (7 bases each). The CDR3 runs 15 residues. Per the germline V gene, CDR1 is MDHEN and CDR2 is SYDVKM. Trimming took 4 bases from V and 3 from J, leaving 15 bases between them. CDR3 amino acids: CASSSYPGGEETQYF. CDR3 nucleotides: TGTGCCAGCAGTTCATATCCAGGGGGGGAAGAGACCCAGTACTTC.

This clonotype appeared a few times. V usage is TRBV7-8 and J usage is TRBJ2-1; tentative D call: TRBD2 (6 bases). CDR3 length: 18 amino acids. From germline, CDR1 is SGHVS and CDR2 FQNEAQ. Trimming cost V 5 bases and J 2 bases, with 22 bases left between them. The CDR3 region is CASSQDGGSRFTYNEQFF. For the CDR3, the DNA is TGTGCCAGCAGCCAAGATGGGGGGAGCCGTTTCACCTACAATGAGCAGTTCTTC.

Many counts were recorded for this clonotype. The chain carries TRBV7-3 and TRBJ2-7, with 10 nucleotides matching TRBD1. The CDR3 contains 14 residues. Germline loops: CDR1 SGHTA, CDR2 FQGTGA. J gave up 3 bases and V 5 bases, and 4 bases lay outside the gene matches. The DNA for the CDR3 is TGTGCCAGCAGCCCGACAGGGGGCAGCTACGAGCAGTACTTC. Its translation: CASSPTGGSYEQYF.

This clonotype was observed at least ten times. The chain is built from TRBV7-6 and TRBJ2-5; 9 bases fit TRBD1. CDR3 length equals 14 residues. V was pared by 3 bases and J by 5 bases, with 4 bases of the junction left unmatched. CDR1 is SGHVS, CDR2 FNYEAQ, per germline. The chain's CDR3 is CASSFGTGKETQYF. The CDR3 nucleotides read TGTGCCAGCAGCTTCGGGACAGGGAAGGAGACCCAGTACTTC.

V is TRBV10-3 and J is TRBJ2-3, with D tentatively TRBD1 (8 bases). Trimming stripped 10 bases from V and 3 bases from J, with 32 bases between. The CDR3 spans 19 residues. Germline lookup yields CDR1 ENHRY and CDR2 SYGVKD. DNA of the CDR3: TGTGCCACCCAACCCCTAGGGACAGGAGGAAATAGCGGGACAGATACGCAGTATTTT. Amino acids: CATQPLGTGGNSGTDTQYF.

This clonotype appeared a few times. CDR3 nucleotide sequence: TGTGCCAGCAGTTACTCGGGACGGGGGATCTCTGGCTACACCTTC. Its translation: CASSYSGRGISGYTF. The chain joins TRBV6-5 to TRBJ1-2; a weak D match, TRBD1 (5 bases). CDR3 length: 15 residues. Germline V gene data show CDR1 as MNHEY and CDR2 as SVGAGI. Trimming removed 0 bases from V and 7 bases from J, with 15 bases in between.

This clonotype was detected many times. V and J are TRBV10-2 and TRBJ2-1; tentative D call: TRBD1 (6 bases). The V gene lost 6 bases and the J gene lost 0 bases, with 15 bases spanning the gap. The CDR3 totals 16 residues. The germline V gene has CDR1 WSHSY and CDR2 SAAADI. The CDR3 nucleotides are TGCGCCAGCAGCCCTACGTCGACAGGCTCCTACAATGAGCAGTTCTTC. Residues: CASSPTSTGSYNEQFF.

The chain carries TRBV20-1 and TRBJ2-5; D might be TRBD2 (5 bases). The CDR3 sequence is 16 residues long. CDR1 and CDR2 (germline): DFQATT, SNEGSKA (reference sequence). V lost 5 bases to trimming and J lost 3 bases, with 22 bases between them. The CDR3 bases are TGCAGTGCTGGAAGGACGGTAGTCCGGGGAGAAGAGACCCAGTACTTC. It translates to CSAGRTVVRGEETQYF.

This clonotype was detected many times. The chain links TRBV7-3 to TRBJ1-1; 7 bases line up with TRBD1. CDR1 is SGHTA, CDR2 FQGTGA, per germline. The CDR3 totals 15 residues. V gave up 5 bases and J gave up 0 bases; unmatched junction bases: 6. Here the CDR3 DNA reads TGTGCCAGCAGCCGGCAGGGACAGTTGAACACTGAAGCTTTCTTT. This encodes CASSRQGQLNTEAFF.

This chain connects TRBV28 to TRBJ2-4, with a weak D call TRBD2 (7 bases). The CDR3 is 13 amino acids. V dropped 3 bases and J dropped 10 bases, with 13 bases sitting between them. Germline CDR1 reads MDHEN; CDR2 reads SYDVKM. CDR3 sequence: CASSFGGLRIQYF. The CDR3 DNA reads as TGTGCCAGCAGTTTCGGGGGGCTGAGGATTCAGTACTTC. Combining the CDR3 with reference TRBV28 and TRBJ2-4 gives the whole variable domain DVKVTQSSRYLVKRTGEKVFLECVQDMDHENMFWYRQDPGLGLRLIYFSYDVKMKEKGDIPEGYSVSREKKERFSLILESASTNQTSMYLCASSFGGLRIQYFGAGTRLSVL.

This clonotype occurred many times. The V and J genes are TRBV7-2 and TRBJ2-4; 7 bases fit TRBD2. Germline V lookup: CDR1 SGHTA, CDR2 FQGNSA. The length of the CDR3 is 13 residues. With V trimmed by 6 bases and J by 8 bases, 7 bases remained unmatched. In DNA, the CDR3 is TGTGCCAGCAGACCGGGAGGATTAGACATTCAGTACTTC. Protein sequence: CASRPGGLDIQYF.